This T cell receptor (beta chain) was retrieved from a study of blood T cell repertoires in COVID-19. Background on the study: COVID-19 samples, acute and convalescent, were from the United States, Italy and Spain. T cells, B-cell-depleted T cells, or PBMCs supplied cDNA or gDNA.

Original analysis: Amplification with reference gene primers provided the estimates of nucleated cell counts. Produced via immunoSEQ multiplex PCR; TCRdb's table is partial and in-frame only. V and J calls and clone size are as listed in that table; D and trimming were resolved from the DNA. This sample yields about 200,000 clones, of which about 82% are seen a single time; approximately 5% belongs to the top ten. Participants came from under 30 US areas, aged about 18 to 100 years. The junction had 6 bases not matched to a gene; V was cut back by 4 bases and J by 5 bases. CDR3 length equals 15 residues. Germline loops: CDR1 SGHRS, CDR2 YFSETQ.

The clonotype was recovered from a man aged 35 to 55 with acute COVID-19. Sequenced sample: PBMCs or T cells enriched from blood (not recorded which). The chain recombines TRBV5-1 with TRBJ2-1; 10 positions agree with TRBD2. CDR3 bases: TGCGCCAGCAGCCGCCTAGCGGGAGTCAACAATGAGCAGTTCTTC. Translated: CASSRLAGVNNEQFF.